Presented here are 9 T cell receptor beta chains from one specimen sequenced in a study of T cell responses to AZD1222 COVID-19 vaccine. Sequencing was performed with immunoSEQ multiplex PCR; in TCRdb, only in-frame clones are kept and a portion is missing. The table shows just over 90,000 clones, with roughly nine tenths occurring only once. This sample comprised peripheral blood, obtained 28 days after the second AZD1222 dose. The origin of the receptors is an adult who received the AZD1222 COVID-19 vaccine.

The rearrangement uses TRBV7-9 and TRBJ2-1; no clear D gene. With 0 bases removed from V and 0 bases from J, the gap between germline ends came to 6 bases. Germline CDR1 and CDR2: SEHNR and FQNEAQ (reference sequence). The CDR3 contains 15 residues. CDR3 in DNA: TGTGCCAGCAGCTTAGCGGTGAGCTCCTACAATGAGCAGTTCTTC. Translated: CASSLAVSSYNEQFF. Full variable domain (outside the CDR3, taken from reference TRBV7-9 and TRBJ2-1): DTGVSQNPRHKITKRGQNVTFRCDPISEHNRLYWYRQTLGQGPEFLTYFQNEAQLEKSRLLSDRFSAERPKGSFSTLEIQRTEQGDSAMYLCASSLAVSSYNEQFFGPGTRLTVL.

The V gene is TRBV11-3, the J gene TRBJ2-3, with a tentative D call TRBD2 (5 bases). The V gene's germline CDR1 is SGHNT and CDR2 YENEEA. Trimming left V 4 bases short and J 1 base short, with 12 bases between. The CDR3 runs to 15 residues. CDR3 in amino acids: CASSSLPGGTDTQYF. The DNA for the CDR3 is TGTGCCAGCAGCTCCCTCCCCGGGGGCACAGATACGCAGTATTTT.

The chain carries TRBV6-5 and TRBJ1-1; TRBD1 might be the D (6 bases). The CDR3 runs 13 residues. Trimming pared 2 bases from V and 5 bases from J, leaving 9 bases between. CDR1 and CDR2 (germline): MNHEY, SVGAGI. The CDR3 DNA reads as TGTGCCAGCAGTTACAGGGGGGTGACTGAAGCTTTCTTT. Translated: CASSYRGVTEAFF.

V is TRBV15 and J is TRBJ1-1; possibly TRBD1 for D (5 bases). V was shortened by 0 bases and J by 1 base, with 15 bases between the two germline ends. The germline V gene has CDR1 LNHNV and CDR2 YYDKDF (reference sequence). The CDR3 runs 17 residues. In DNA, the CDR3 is TGTGCCACCAGCAGAGATGAATGGGGGTTAAGGAACACTGAAGCTTTCTTT. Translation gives CATSRDEWGLRNTEAFF.

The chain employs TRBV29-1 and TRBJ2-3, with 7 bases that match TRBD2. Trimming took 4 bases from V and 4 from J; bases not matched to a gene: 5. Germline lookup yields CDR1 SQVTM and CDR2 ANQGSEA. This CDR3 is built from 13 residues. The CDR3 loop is CSVGAGAADTQYF. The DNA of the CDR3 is TGCAGCGTTGGGGCGGGAGCGGCAGATACGCAGTATTTT.

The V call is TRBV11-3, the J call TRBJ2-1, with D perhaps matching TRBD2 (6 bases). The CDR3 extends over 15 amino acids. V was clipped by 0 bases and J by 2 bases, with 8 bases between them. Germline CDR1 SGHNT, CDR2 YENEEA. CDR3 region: CASSLEGGPYNEQFF. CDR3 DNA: TGTGCCAGCAGCTTAGAGGGGGGTCCCTACAATGAGCAGTTCTTC.

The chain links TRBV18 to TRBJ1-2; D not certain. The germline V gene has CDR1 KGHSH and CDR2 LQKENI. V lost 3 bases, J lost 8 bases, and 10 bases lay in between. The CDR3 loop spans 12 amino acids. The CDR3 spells CASSPGVEGYTF. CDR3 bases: TGTGCCAGCTCACCTGGCGTAGAAGGCTACACCTTC.

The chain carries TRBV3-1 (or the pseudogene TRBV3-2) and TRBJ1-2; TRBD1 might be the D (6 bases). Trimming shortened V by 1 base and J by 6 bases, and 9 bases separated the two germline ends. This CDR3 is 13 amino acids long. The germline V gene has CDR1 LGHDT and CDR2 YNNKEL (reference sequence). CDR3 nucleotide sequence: TGTGCCAGCAGCCAAGCGGGGGCAGATGGCTACACCTTC. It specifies CASSQAGADGYTF.

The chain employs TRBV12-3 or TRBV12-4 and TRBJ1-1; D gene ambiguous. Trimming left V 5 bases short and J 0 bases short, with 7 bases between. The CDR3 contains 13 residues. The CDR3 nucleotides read TGTGCCAGCAGTCTCATCATGAACACTGAAGCTTTCTTT. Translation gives CASSLIMNTEAFF.